A selection of T cell receptor beta chains follows, all from one sample in a study of identical twins. From the 5' RACE reads, TCRdb called clonotypes with MiXCR, one entry per CDR3 protein. The table includes 1.5 million to 2 million distinct CDR3 sequences, about 32% detected once. Material for sequencing was cord blood. These receptors were taken from a newborn girl in good health. Both conserved end residues are part of each CDR3. The D gene is left open where the match is weak. Clone size, where shown, is once, few, many, or a class for clones that have expanded.

TRBD2 | - | TRBJ2-1 | TRBV13 | TGTGCCAGCTTTAACGGACTAGCGGCACGGAATGAGCAGTTCTTC | CASFNGLAARNEQFF
TRBD2 | few | TRBJ2-7 | TRBV29-1 | TGCAGCGCTAGCCTGACTAGCGGGGGGGCCTACGAGCAGTACTTC | CSASLTSGGAYEQYF
- | few | TRBJ1-5 | TRBV4-1 | TGCGCCAGCAGCCAAGTATCTGGGACGGCGAATCAGCCCCAGCATTTT | CASSQVSGTANQPQHF
- | few | TRBJ1-2 | TRBV3-1 | TGTGCCAGCAGCCAACGAGGACGGTACTATGGCTACACCTTC | CASSQRGRYYGYTF
- | - | TRBJ2-2 | TRBV7-2 | TGTGCCAGCAGGTCTACTAGCAGCACCGGGGAGCTGTTTTTT | CASRSTSSTGELFF
TRBD1 | few | TRBJ2-1 | TRBV28 | TGTGCCAGCAGTTTAGGGGACAGGGGGCGGCGGGAGCAGTTCTTC | CASSLGDRGRREQFF
TRBD2 | many | TRBJ2-1 | TRBV7-2 | TGTGCCAGCAGCTTAAGTATCGCTAGCGGGCTCAATGAGCAGTTCTTC | CASSLSIASGLNEQFF
- | - | TRBJ1-6 | TRBV12-3/TRBV12-4 | TGTGCCAGCAGTTACCTCGCCGAGACAGCCAATTCACCCCTCCACTTT | CASSYLAETANSPLHF
TRBD1 | few | TRBJ1-4 | TRBV29-1 | TGCAGCGTTGTCTTGAATGACAGGGGTGAAAAACTGTTTTTT | CSVVLNDRGEKLFF
TRBD2 | - | TRBJ2-3 | TRBV4-1 | TGCGCCAGCAGCCAACGTACCGCAGGCCGGGGGGGCAAGCCTATCACAGATACGCAGTATTTT | CASSQRTAGRGGKPITDTQYF
TRBD2 | - | TRBJ2-2 | TRBV27 | TGTGCCAGCTATAAACCTAGGACTAGCGGGGTTGGCGGGGAGCTGTTTTTT | CASYKPRTSGVGGELFF
- | few | TRBJ1-5 | TRBV3-1 | TGTGCCAGCAGCCACCGGACAGAAATTCAGCCCCAGCATTTT | CASSHRTEIQPQHF
TRBD2 | - | TRBJ2-3 | TRBV10-3 | TGTGCCATCAGTGTTAGCGGGGGGGCCGGAGATACGCAGTATTTT | CAISVSGGAGDTQYF
TRBD2 | - | TRBJ2-5 | TRBV2 | TGTGCCAGCAGAAAGCGGGAGGGAAGGAGGGCTCAAGAGACCCAGTACTTC | CASRKREGRRAQETQYF
TRBD1 | few | TRBJ1-5 | TRBV15 | TGTGCCACCAGCAGAGTCAAGACAGGGCGGTGGTCCCAGCATTTT | CATSRVKTGRWSQHF
TRBD2 | many | TRBJ2-1 | TRBV5-1 | TGCGCCAGCAGCGGATTAGCGGGGGCCTCCTACAATGAGCAGTTCTTC | CASSGLAGASYNEQFF
- | - | TRBJ1-6 | TRBV12-3/TRBV12-4 | TGTGCCAGCAGTTTCGCCGGGATGAATTCACCCCTCCACTTT | CASSFAGMNSPLHF
TRBD2 | few | TRBJ2-3 | TRBV10-3 | TGTGCCATCAGTGCGGGGACTAGGGTCTACACAGATACGCAGTATTTT | CAISAGTRVYTDTQYF
- | - | TRBJ2-7 | TRBV6-1 | TGTGCCAGCAGTGGAACAGGGATAGACGAGCAGTACTTC | CASSGTGIDEQYF
- | - | TRBJ1-4 | TRBV28 | TGTGCCACCAAGGGGCAGGCTAATGAAAAACTGTTTTTT | CATKGQANEKLFF
- | - | TRBJ1-1 | TRBV5-1 | TGCGCCAGCAGCTGGACGGACGGGAACACTGAAGCTTTCTTT | CASSWTDGNTEAFF
TRBD1 | few | TRBJ2-7 | TRBV25-1 | TGTGCCAGCAGTGAATATACAGGGGGCGCGTACGAGCAGTACTTC | CASSEYTGGAYEQYF
TRBD1 | few | TRBJ2-6 | TRBV30 | TGTGCCTGGAGTGTTGGGACAGACTTGATCACCTCTGGGGCCAACGTCCTGACTTTC | CAWSVGTDLITSGANVLTF
TRBD1 | - | TRBJ1-2 | TRBV24-1 | TGTGCCACCAGTGGTTCAGGGGGGGACTATGGCTACACCTTC | CATSGSGGDYGYTF
- | - | TRBJ2-1 | TRBV20-1 | TGCAGTGCTTTGAGGGTCAATGAGCAGTTCTTC | CSALRVNEQFF
TRBD2 | few | TRBJ2-4 | TRBV19 | TGTGCCAGTAGTGTCTTTAGCGGGGTAGCCAAAAACATTCAGTACTTC | CASSVFSGVAKNIQYF
- | few | TRBJ2-1 | TRBV20-1 | TGCAGTGCTAGAGATTCGGCGAGCTCCTACAATGAGCAGTTCTTC | CSARDSASSYNEQFF
TRBD1 | few | TRBJ1-5 | TRBV24-1 | TGTGCCACCAGTGATAGACAGGGAGGCAATCAGCCCCAGCATTTT | CATSDRQGGNQPQHF
TRBD2 | - | TRBJ2-7 | TRBV29-1 | TGCAGCGTTGAGGGGACTAGCGGGGGGCCCTCCTACGAGCAGTACTTC | CSVEGTSGGPSYEQYF
- | - | TRBJ2-7 | TRBV20-1 | TGCAGTTGGACGGCTAGCTCCTACGAGCAGTACTTC | CSWTASSYEQYF
- | - | TRBJ2-5 | TRBV4-2 | TGTGCCAGCAGCCGAAGCTACAGGGGAGGCGAGACCCAGTACTTC | CASSRSYRGGETQYF
TRBD1 | - | TRBJ1-2 | TRBV3-1 | TGTGCCAGCAGCCAAGCGGGGGGACAGGGCACCAATTCCTTCTATGGCTACACCTTC | CASSQAGGQGTNSFYGYTF